A selection of T cell receptor beta chains follows, all from one sample in a study of molecular identifiers for immune sequencing clone quantification. TCRdb re-called the PCR reads with MiXCR, one entry per CDR3 protein. The sample lists roughly 100,000 distinct CDR3 sequences; 30% to 35% were seen once. Material: naive CD8+ T cells from blood, with Jurkat cell RNA spiked in. These receptors were collected from a human donor in good health. Some libraries in this study had Jurkat cell RNA spiked in. Each CDR3 is given with its conserved first and last residue. D genes are given only for firm matches. A clone size is listed for some rows: how often the clone was seen (once, few, many), or a class if it is expanded.

size: few; D: TRBD2; J: TRBJ2-3; V: TRBV6-2/TRBV6-3; CDR3: CASSRAGFTDTQYF; DNA: TGTGCCAGCAGTCGAGCGGGGTTCACAGATACGCAGTATTTT
size: -; D: -; J: TRBJ1-5; V: TRBV4-3; CDR3: CASSQDWPAGSQPQHF; DNA: TGCGCCAGCAGCCAAGATTGGCCGGCGGGTAGTCAGCCCCAGCATTTT
size: -; D: TRBD2; J: TRBJ2-7; V: TRBV2; CDR3: CASSEGVAGLYEQYF; DNA: TGTGCCAGCAGTGAGGGGGTAGCGGGGCTGTACGAGCAGTACTTC
size: few; D: TRBD1; J: TRBJ1-5; V: TRBV12-3/TRBV12-4; CDR3: CASSLGTGGHQPQRF; DNA: TGTGCCAGCAGTTTAGGCACAGGGGGCCATCAGCCCCAGCGTTTT
size: few; D: -; J: TRBJ2-2; V: TRBV7-8; CDR3: CASSSEPTTGELFF; DNA: TGTGCCAGCAGCTCAGAACCCACCACCGGGGAGCTGTTTTTT
size: -; D: -; J: TRBJ1-2; V: TRBV12-3/TRBV12-4; CDR3: CASSPTVTPNYGYTF; DNA: TGTGCCAGCAGCCCGACAGTCACTCCTAACTATGGCTACACCTTC
size: few; D: TRBD1; J: TRBJ1-5; V: TRBV20-1; CDR3: CSATTGQGYSNQPQHF; DNA: TGCAGTGCAACGACAGGGCAGGGCTATAGCAATCAGCCCCAGCATTTT
size: -; D: -; J: TRBJ2-7; V: TRBV20-1; CDR3: CSAGAGDKYFYEQYF; DNA: TGCAGTGCGGGGGCGGGCGACAAGTATTTCTACGAGCAGTACTTC
size: few; D: TRBD1; J: TRBJ2-1; V: TRBV24-1; CDR3: CATSEFGTGDYNEQFF; DNA: TGTGCCACCAGTGAATTTGGGACAGGCGATTACAATGAGCAGTTCTTC
size: -; D: -; J: TRBJ1-1; V: TRBV10-3; CDR3: CAIMMNTEAFF; DNA: TGTGCCATCATGATGAACACTGAAGCTTTCTTT
size: -; D: -; J: TRBJ2-7; V: TRBV11-2; CDR3: CASSQAGALGYEQYF; DNA: TGTGCCAGCAGCCAAGCCGGGGCCCTGGGGTACGAGCAGTACTTC
size: -; D: TRBD1; J: TRBJ1-2; V: TRBV29-1; CDR3: CSVEATGDYGYTF; DNA: TGCAGCGTTGAAGCGACAGGGGACTATGGCTACACCTTC
size: many; D: -; J: TRBJ2-1; V: TRBV6-5; CDR3: CASSYAGEQFF; DNA: TGTGCCAGCAGTTATGCAGGGGAGCAGTTCTTC
size: -; D: TRBD2; J: TRBJ2-1; V: TRBV7-9; CDR3: CASSFRSGTSDFNEQFF; DNA: TGTGCCAGCAGCTTCCGATCCGGGACTAGCGACTTCAATGAGCAGTTCTTC
size: many; D: -; J: TRBJ1-1; V: TRBV7-9; CDR3: CASSLVVAEAFF; DNA: TGTGCCAGCAGCTTAGTGGTGGCTGAAGCTTTCTTT
size: few; D: -; J: TRBJ1-3; V: TRBV7-9; CDR3: CASSLGPNSGNTIYF; DNA: TGTGCCAGCAGCTTAGGGCCGAACTCTGGAAACACCATATATTTT
size: -; D: TRBD2; J: TRBJ2-3; V: TRBV12-3/TRBV12-4; CDR3: CASSPPGLAGGLYDTDTQYF; DNA: TGTGCCAGCAGTCCCCCGGGACTAGCGGGAGGGCTATATGACACAGATACGCAGTATTTT
size: few; D: -; J: TRBJ1-3; V: TRBV6-1; CDR3: CASRRAGGDASSGNTIYF; DNA: TGTGCCAGCAGGAGGGCAGGAGGGGACGCTAGCTCTGGAAACACCATATATTTT
size: -; D: TRBD2; J: TRBJ2-5; V: TRBV7-9; CDR3: CASSPRLAGGQETQYF; DNA: TGTGCCAGCAGCCCTAGACTAGCGGGAGGGCAAGAGACCCAGTACTTC
size: -; D: -; J: TRBJ1-1; V: TRBV19; CDR3: CASSRYPRGEAFF; DNA: TGTGCCAGTAGTAGATACCCACGGGGTGAAGCTTTCTTT
size: -; D: -; J: TRBJ2-4; V: TRBV3-1; CDR3: CASSQDLKITKNIQYF; DNA: TGTGCCAGCAGCCAAGATTTGAAGATTACCAAAAACATTCAGTACTTC
size: -; D: TRBD1; J: TRBJ1-5; V: TRBV20-1; CDR3: CSGLPGQLNQPQHF; DNA: TGCAGTGGCTTACCGGGACAGTTAAATCAGCCCCAGCATTTT
size: -; D: -; J: TRBJ2-1; V: TRBV2; CDR3: CASSEQLHEQFF; DNA: TGTGCCAGCAGTGAACAGTTGCATGAGCAGTTCTTC
size: -; D: -; J: TRBJ2-3; V: TRBV12-3/TRBV12-4; CDR3: CATQVGADTQYF; DNA: TGTGCCACACAGGTGGGGGCAGATACGCAGTATTTT
size: few; D: -; J: TRBJ2-3; V: TRBV19; CDR3: CASGGDNTQYF; DNA: TGTGCCAGTGGAGGGGACAATACGCAGTATTTT
size: -; D: -; J: TRBJ1-4; V: TRBV10-3; CDR3: CAISETSVVRTSNEKLFF; DNA: TGTGCCATCAGCGAGACCAGTGTTGTTCGGACAAGTAATGAAAAACTGTTTTTT
size: few; D: TRBD2; J: TRBJ2-1; V: TRBV6-2/TRBV6-3; CDR3: CASSYSRAGVAYNEQFF; DNA: TGTGCCAGCAGTTACTCGAGGGCGGGAGTGGCCTACAATGAGCAGTTCTTC
size: few; D: -; J: TRBJ1-5; V: TRBV28; CDR3: CASRHRVEDSNQPQHF; DNA: TGTGCCAGCCGACACAGGGTGGAGGATAGCAATCAGCCCCAGCATTTT
size: many; D: -; J: TRBJ2-7; V: TRBV28; CDR3: CASSPNYEQYF; DNA: TGTGCCAGCAGTCCCAACTACGAGCAGTACTTC
size: few; D: -; J: TRBJ2-7; V: TRBV11-2; CDR3: CASSLISPAYEQYF; DNA: TGTGCCAGCAGCTTAATCTCTCCGGCCTACGAGCAGTACTTC
size: -; D: -; J: TRBJ2-5; V: TRBV4-2; CDR3: CASSQELGNGETQYF; DNA: TGTGCCAGCAGCCAAGAGTTGGGGAACGGAGAGACCCAGTACTTC
size: -; D: -; J: TRBJ1-4; V: TRBV6-1; CDR3: CASSELSANEKLFF; DNA: TGTGCCAGCAGTGAATTGTCAGCTAATGAAAAACTGTTTTTT
size: -; D: -; J: TRBJ1-1; V: TRBV27; CDR3: CASSRQRNTEAFF; DNA: TGTGCCAGCTCCCGACAGAGGAACACTGAAGCATTCTTT
size: -; D: TRBD1; J: TRBJ1-2; V: TRBV29-1; CDR3: CSVVGPQMRTGLVNYGYTF; DNA: TGCAGCGTTGTGGGCCCCCAAATGAGGACAGGGCTGGTTAACTATGGCTACACCTTC
size: -; D: TRBD1; J: TRBJ2-1; V: TRBV4-2; CDR3: CASSQAHRDSPLDEQFF; DNA: TGTGCCAGCAGCCAAGCTCACCGGGACAGCCCCCTGGATGAGCAGTTCTTC
size: -; D: TRBD1; J: TRBJ1-1; V: TRBV28; CDR3: CASAGQTNTEVFF; DNA: TGTGCCAGCGCGGGACAGACAAACACAGAAGTCTTCTTT
size: -; D: -; J: TRBJ1-1; V: TRBV27; CDR3: CASSLMGGYATEAFF; DNA: TGTGCCAGCAGTTTAATGGGGGGGTATGCCACTGAAGCTTTCTTT
size: few; D: TRBD2; J: TRBJ2-3; V: TRBV11-2; CDR3: CASSAPLTSGRTDTQYF; DNA: TGTGCCAGCAGCGCCCCTTTGACTAGCGGGAGAACAGATACGCAGTATTTT
size: many; D: TRBD1; J: TRBJ1-4; V: TRBV7-8; CDR3: CASSWGQRNNEKLFF; DNA: TGTGCCAGCAGCTGGGGACAGCGCAATAATGAAAAACTGTTTTTT
size: few; D: -; J: TRBJ2-1; V: TRBV20-1; CDR3: CSATADGGKYNEQFF; DNA: TGCAGTGCTACCGCGGACGGAGGAAAGTACAATGAGCAGTTCTTC
size: few; D: TRBD2; J: TRBJ2-1; V: TRBV25-1; CDR3: CASSPHHPASGTYNEQFF; DNA: TGTGCCAGCAGTCCCCACCACCCCGCTAGCGGTACCTACAATGAGCAGTTCTTC
size: few; D: TRBD1; J: TRBJ2-7; V: TRBV7-8; CDR3: CASSLGPGTGGEQYF; DNA: TGTGCCAGCAGCTTAGGCCCCGGGACAGGGGGCGAGCAGTACTTC
size: few; D: -; J: TRBJ1-1; V: TRBV4-3; CDR3: CASSQDWNTEAFF; DNA: TGCGCCAGCAGCCAAGACTGGAACACTGAAGCTTTCTTT
size: many; D: -; J: TRBJ2-1; V: TRBV28; CDR3: CASSSFWQFF; DNA: TGTGCCAGCAGCTCCTTTTGGCAGTTCTTC
size: -; D: -; J: TRBJ2-2; V: TRBV3-1; CDR3: CASSPGPRSTGELFF; DNA: TGTGCCAGCAGCCCGGGACCACGCTCAACCGGGGAGCTGTTTTTT